This T cell receptor (beta chain) was recorded in a study of T cell responses to AZD1222 COVID-19 vaccine. The CDR3 extends over 15 amino acids. Trimming stripped 8 bases from V and 3 bases from J, with 17 bases between. Per germline, CDR1 MNHEY and CDR2 SVGAGI. Generated by immunoSEQ multiplex PCR, the TCRdb table keeps only in-frame clones and is missing some. Of about 200,000 clones in the sample, approximately 93% were seen once. This clone showed up just a few times. The antigen remains undetermined. Notes on the study in general: Increases in Spike-specific TCR breadth and depth were seen after two AZD1222 doses.

The chain employs TRBV6-5 and TRBJ2-1, with D perhaps matching TRBD1 or TRBD2 (7 bases each). Sequenced material: peripheral blood, taken 28 days after the second AZD1222 dose. The sequence was collected from an adult who received the AZD1222 COVID-19 vaccine. The CDR3 bases are TGTGCCAGCGGCGAGGGAGGGGGCGTCTACAATGAGCAGTTCTTC. Residues: CASGEGGGVYNEQFF.